Detailed here is one TCR beta chain. This specimen belongs to a study of cytomegalovirus exposure and HLA in healthy donors. Only in-frame clones appear in the TCRdb table, and some are missing; sequencing was by immunoSEQ multiplex PCR. The table shows 90,000 or so clones, with around 96% occurring only once. The CDR3 sequence is 13 residues long. V gave up 2 bases and J gave up 0 bases, with 5 bases separating them. The germline gives CDR1 SGHRS, CDR2 YFSETQ. Sequenced input: PBMCs. The J gene is TRBJ1-1, the V gene TRBV5-1; D is undetermined. The sequence derives from a man in his late teens or twenties in good health and CMV-seronegative. The CDR3 loop is CASSFSMNTEAFF. In DNA form, the CDR3 reads TGCGCCAGCAGCTTCAGTATGAACACTGAAGCTTTCTTT.